The T cell receptor (beta chain) under discussion was sequenced for a study of T cells in Graves' hyperthyroidism and ophthalmopathy. Study-wide points: Ophthalmopathy, which appeared later, was predicted by the model a median roughly 6.6 months before onset. Ophthalmopathy was separated from stable hyperthyroidism by a 13 V-J model.

RNA transcripts yielded amplified TCR beta CDR3 regions. A first-round RT-PCR of the TCR CDR3 used the HTBI primer set. TCRdb reprocessed the multiplex PCR reads with MiXCR, giving one entry per CDR3 protein. The sample has about 300,000 distinct CDR3 sequences, roughly 13% seen once. Stable Graves' hyperthyroidism denoted no ophthalmopathy progression over 18 months. The sample holds a few counts of this clonotype. Antigen unknown. This CDR3 comprises 16 residues. Trimming removed 2 bases from V and 2 bases from J, with 12 bases in between. Germline lookup yields CDR1 SGHTA and CDR2 FQGNSA. The sequence was obtained from a woman between 40 and 50 years old with Graves' hyperthyroidism. The source material was blood. The chain combines TRBV7-2 with TRBJ2-2, with TRBD1 as a possible D gene (5 bases). CDR3: CASSLNDRINTGELFF. The CDR3 DNA sequence: TGTGCCAGCAGCTTAAACGACAGAATAAACACCGGGGAGCTGTTTTTT.